The rows below give T cell receptor beta chains drawn from one sample of a study of blood T cell repertoires in COVID-19. The protocol was immunoSEQ multiplex PCR, while the TCRdb copy is restricted to in-frame clones and leaves out a portion. The data show 70,000 to 95,000 clones, roughly four fifths seen once. The sequencing input was peripheral blood. These receptors were collected from a human donor in a cohort sampled during active COVID-19. Both conserved end residues are part of each CDR3. The order of the fields is V gene, J gene, D gene, clone size, CDR3 DNA, CDR3 protein. The D gene is left open where the match is weak. Expanded clones get a size class; other rows say once, few or many, or leave the size out.

v_gene: TRBV9
j_gene: TRBJ1-2
d_gene: TRBD1
abundance: NA
CDR3nt: TGTGCCAGCAGCTTTACGCCGGGACAGGGGGCGAGAGGCTACACCTTC
CDR3aa: CASSFTPGQGARGYTF

v_gene: TRBV9
j_gene: TRBJ2-2
d_gene: TRBD2
abundance: NA
CDR3nt: TGTGCCAGCAGCGTGACATTACTAGCGGGGGGGCTTACGACCGGGGAGCTGTTTTTT
CDR3aa: CASSVTLLAGGLTTGELFF

v_gene: TRBV5-3
j_gene: TRBJ2-4
d_gene: TRBD1
abundance: NA
CDR3nt: TGTGCCAGAAGCCCCGGGACAGTTGGGGACATTCAGTACTTC
CDR3aa: CARSPGTVGDIQYF

v_gene: TRBV3-1/TRBV3-2
j_gene: TRBJ2-1
d_gene: TRBD2
abundance: NA
CDR3nt: TGTGCCAGCAGCCTTAGCGGGGGGCCGTACCAGCAGTTCTTC
CDR3aa: CASSLSGGPYQQFF

v_gene: TRBV5-1
j_gene: TRBJ1-5
d_gene: NA
abundance: once
CDR3nt: TGCGCCAGCAGCTTGGAAGGGGGCAATCAGCCCCAGCATTTT
CDR3aa: CASSLEGGNQPQHF

v_gene: TRBV10-2
j_gene: TRBJ1-1
d_gene: NA
abundance: NA
CDR3nt: TGCGCCAGCAGTGTAGCGGGGAGGAACACTGAAGCTTTCTTT
CDR3aa: CASSVAGRNTEAFF

v_gene: TRBV6-5
j_gene: TRBJ2-1
d_gene: NA
abundance: NA
CDR3nt: TGTGCCAGCAGGGACGGTTCAGGTCCCAGGGGTGAGCAGTTCTTC
CDR3aa: CASRDGSGPRGEQFF

v_gene: TRBV5-5
j_gene: TRBJ2-3
d_gene: TRBD1
abundance: NA
CDR3nt: TGTGCCAGCAGCAGGGACAGGGGCACAGATACGCAGTATTTT
CDR3aa: CASSRDRGTDTQYF

v_gene: TRBV7-9
j_gene: TRBJ1-1
d_gene: NA
abundance: NA
CDR3nt: TGTGCCAGCAGCTGGGACGGGACAAAGAACACTGAAGCTTTCTTT
CDR3aa: CASSWDGTKNTEAFF

v_gene: TRBV7-9
j_gene: TRBJ2-7
d_gene: TRBD2
abundance: NA
CDR3nt: TGTGCCAGCAGAGACGGCGGGGGATACGAGCAGTACTTC
CDR3aa: CASRDGGGYEQYF

v_gene: TRBV5-1
j_gene: TRBJ2-7
d_gene: NA
abundance: NA
CDR3nt: TGCGCCAGCAGCTTCACAGGGTTATCGCTCGAGCAGTACTTC
CDR3aa: CASSFTGLSLEQYF

v_gene: TRBV18
j_gene: TRBJ1-2
d_gene: NA
abundance: few
CDR3nt: TGTGCCAGCTCACCACCTACAGGGCTCAGCTATGGCTACACCTTC
CDR3aa: CASSPPTGLSYGYTF

v_gene: TRBV13
j_gene: TRBJ2-7
d_gene: NA
abundance: NA
CDR3nt: TGTGCCAGCAGCTTAGGACGGGGTGACTACGAGCAGTACTTC
CDR3aa: CASSLGRGDYEQYF

v_gene: TRBV3-1/TRBV3-2
j_gene: TRBJ1-1
d_gene: NA
abundance: NA
CDR3nt: TGTGCCAGCAGCCTTCAGGGAGGAAAAACTGAAGCTTTCTTT
CDR3aa: CASSLQGGKTEAFF

v_gene: TRBV6-1
j_gene: TRBJ2-3
d_gene: TRBD2
abundance: few
CDR3nt: TGTGCCAGCAGAGAAGCGGGGGGGACAGATACGCAGTATTTT
CDR3aa: CASREAGGTDTQYF

v_gene: TRBV15
j_gene: TRBJ1-1
d_gene: NA
abundance: few
CDR3nt: TGTGCCACCAGCAGAGAGCAGGGGAACACTGAAGCTTTCTTT
CDR3aa: CATSREQGNTEAFF

v_gene: TRBV7-8
j_gene: TRBJ1-1
d_gene: NA
abundance: NA
CDR3nt: TGTGCCAGCAGTCGGACAGAGAACACTGAAGCTTTCTTT
CDR3aa: CASSRTENTEAFF

v_gene: TRBV9
j_gene: TRBJ1-6
d_gene: NA
abundance: NA
CDR3nt: TGTGCCAGCAGCGTTTCCGGACAGTATAATTCACCCCTCCACTTT
CDR3aa: CASSVSGQYNSPLHF

v_gene: TRBV5-1
j_gene: TRBJ2-5
d_gene: TRBD1
abundance: NA
CDR3nt: TGCGCCAGCAGCGGCGGACAGGTACAAGAGACCCAGTACTTC
CDR3aa: CASSGGQVQETQYF

v_gene: TRBV3-1/TRBV3-2
j_gene: TRBJ1-1
d_gene: NA
abundance: NA
CDR3nt: TGTGCCAGCAGCCCGCGGTCGTTTGGGAGTCTGAACACTGAAGCTTTCTTT
CDR3aa: CASSPRSFGSLNTEAFF

v_gene: TRBV18
j_gene: TRBJ1-2
d_gene: NA
abundance: once
CDR3nt: TGTGCCAGCTCACCACCGGGGAGGACTGGCTACACCTTC
CDR3aa: CASSPPGRTGYTF

v_gene: TRBV2
j_gene: TRBJ1-5
d_gene: TRBD1
abundance: NA
CDR3nt: TGTGCCAGCAGTGATAGGGGGCGCGATCAGCCCCAGCATTTT
CDR3aa: CASSDRGRDQPQHF

v_gene: TRBV29-1
j_gene: TRBJ1-2
d_gene: TRBD1
abundance: NA
CDR3nt: TGCAGCGTCGATGAACGTGACAGGGCCTCTAACTATGGCTACACCTTC
CDR3aa: CSVDERDRASNYGYTF

v_gene: TRBV19
j_gene: TRBJ1-1
d_gene: TRBD1
abundance: NA
CDR3nt: TGTGCCAGTAGTATAGAAAATAGGGGACAGGGGTCAGAAGGGAGAAGGACTGAAGCTTTCTTT
CDR3aa: CASSIENRGQGSEGRRTEAFF

v_gene: TRBV5-1
j_gene: TRBJ1-5
d_gene: TRBD1
abundance: NA
CDR3nt: TGCGCCAGCAGCTTGGGGGGACAGGTCAATCAGCCCCAGCATTTT
CDR3aa: CASSLGGQVNQPQHF

v_gene: TRBV2
j_gene: TRBJ1-5
d_gene: TRBD1
abundance: once
CDR3nt: TGTGCCAGCAGTTTACAGGGGAATGGTCAGCCCCAGCATTTT
CDR3aa: CASSLQGNGQPQHF

v_gene: TRBV7-3
j_gene: TRBJ1-2
d_gene: NA
abundance: NA
CDR3nt: TGTGCCAGCAGTCCCGGGGATGGGTATGGCTACACCTTC
CDR3aa: CASSPGDGYGYTF

v_gene: TRBV4-1
j_gene: TRBJ1-4
d_gene: NA
abundance: NA
CDR3nt: TGCGCCAGCAGCCAAGATTTGGGGGGGACTAATGAAAAACTGTTTTTT
CDR3aa: CASSQDLGGTNEKLFF

v_gene: TRBV7-8
j_gene: TRBJ2-7
d_gene: TRBD1
abundance: NA
CDR3nt: TGTGCCAGCAGCTTCCCGACGGGACAGGGTTTTGGGTACGAGCAGTACTTC
CDR3aa: CASSFPTGQGFGYEQYF

v_gene: TRBV5-1
j_gene: TRBJ2-3
d_gene: TRBD2
abundance: NA
CDR3nt: TGCGCCAGCAGCTGGGGGACTAGCGGGGGAAGCACAGATACGCAGTATTTT
CDR3aa: CASSWGTSGGSTDTQYF

v_gene: TRBV6-1
j_gene: TRBJ1-2
d_gene: TRBD1
abundance: few
CDR3nt: TGTGCCAGCAGTGAACGAGGACAGGGGTTGGGCTACACCTTC
CDR3aa: CASSERGQGLGYTF

v_gene: TRBV18
j_gene: TRBJ1-1
d_gene: NA
abundance: NA
CDR3nt: TGTGCCAGCTCCCCCGGGGGGGGCGCACCTGAAGCTTTCTTT
CDR3aa: CASSPGGGAPEAFF

v_gene: TRBV2
j_gene: TRBJ2-2
d_gene: TRBD2
abundance: once
CDR3nt: TGTGCCAGCAGTCCGAGTGGCGGGGGGGTCACCGGGGAGCTGTTTTTT
CDR3aa: CASSPSGGGVTGELFF

v_gene: TRBV6-5
j_gene: TRBJ2-1
d_gene: TRBD2
abundance: NA
CDR3nt: TGTGCCAGCAGGCCGGGGGGGGAGTCCTACAATGAGCAGTTCTTC
CDR3aa: CASRPGGESYNEQFF

v_gene: TRBV2
j_gene: TRBJ2-7
d_gene: NA
abundance: NA
CDR3nt: TGTGCCAGCGCCGGGACTCTTTCCTACGAGCAGTACTTC
CDR3aa: CASAGTLSYEQYF

v_gene: TRBV11-3
j_gene: TRBJ2-2
d_gene: TRBD1
abundance: NA
CDR3nt: TGTGCCAGCAGCCAGCACCAGGGGGATGGGGGGGAGCTGTTTTTT
CDR3aa: CASSQHQGDGGELFF

v_gene: TRBV18
j_gene: TRBJ2-6
d_gene: NA
abundance: NA
CDR3nt: TGTGCCAGCTCACCACCGGGAGCAAGGCACTCTGGGGCCAACGTCCTGACTTTC
CDR3aa: CASSPPGARHSGANVLTF

v_gene: TRBV11-2
j_gene: TRBJ2-7
d_gene: NA
abundance: few
CDR3nt: TGTGCCAGCAGCTTAGATATGAGGACCTACGAGCAGTACTTC
CDR3aa: CASSLDMRTYEQYF

v_gene: TRBV19
j_gene: TRBJ1-5
d_gene: TRBD1
abundance: NA
CDR3nt: TGTGCCAGTAGTTACTCAATCGGGACAGGGGATCAGCCCCAGCATTTT
CDR3aa: CASSYSIGTGDQPQHF

v_gene: TRBV11-3
j_gene: TRBJ1-5
d_gene: NA
abundance: NA
CDR3nt: TGTGCCAGCAGCTTAATTTTAGGGTCGGGGTTTGGTCAGCCCCAGCATTTT
CDR3aa: CASSLILGSGFGQPQHF

v_gene: TRBV18
j_gene: TRBJ2-3
d_gene: NA
abundance: once
CDR3nt: TGTGCCAGCTCACCGGTCCCGGGACTTAATACGCAGTATTTT
CDR3aa: CASSPVPGLNTQYF

v_gene: TRBV10-3
j_gene: TRBJ2-1
d_gene: NA
abundance: NA
CDR3nt: TGTGCCATCAGTGAGCGCACGGGGGTGGGTGAGCAGTTCTTC
CDR3aa: CAISERTGVGEQFF

v_gene: TRBV7-3
j_gene: TRBJ2-3
d_gene: NA
abundance: NA
CDR3nt: TGTGCCAGCAGCTTGGGTAGCGGCACAGATACGCAGTATTTT
CDR3aa: CASSLGSGTDTQYF

v_gene: TRBV5-8
j_gene: TRBJ1-2
d_gene: TRBD1
abundance: NA
CDR3nt: TGTGCCAGCAGCTTGGCAGGGGGCTATGGCTACACCTTC
CDR3aa: CASSLAGGYGYTF

v_gene: TRBV5-1
j_gene: TRBJ1-3
d_gene: TRBD1
abundance: NA
CDR3nt: TGCGCCAGCAGCTTGGGAAGCCCGACAGGGGTAGGAAACACCATATATTTT
CDR3aa: CASSLGSPTGVGNTIYF

v_gene: TRBV14
j_gene: TRBJ1-2
d_gene: NA
abundance: NA
CDR3nt: TGTGCCAGCAGCCTAGCAGGGAAACGGGGCTACACCTTC
CDR3aa: CASSLAGKRGYTF

v_gene: TRBV5-5
j_gene: TRBJ2-3
d_gene: TRBD2
abundance: NA
CDR3nt: TGTGCCAGCAGCTTTACTAGCGGGAATGAAGATACGCAGTATTTT
CDR3aa: CASSFTSGNEDTQYF

v_gene: TRBV3-1/TRBV3-2
j_gene: TRBJ1-2
d_gene: TRBD1
abundance: NA
CDR3nt: TGTGCCAGCAGCCAAGCCAGGACAGGCCCTTACACCTTC
CDR3aa: CASSQARTGPYTF

v_gene: TRBV6-5
j_gene: TRBJ1-2
d_gene: TRBD1
abundance: NA
CDR3nt: TGTGCCAGCGTTTTGGGACAGCGGTATGGCTACACCTTC
CDR3aa: CASVLGQRYGYTF